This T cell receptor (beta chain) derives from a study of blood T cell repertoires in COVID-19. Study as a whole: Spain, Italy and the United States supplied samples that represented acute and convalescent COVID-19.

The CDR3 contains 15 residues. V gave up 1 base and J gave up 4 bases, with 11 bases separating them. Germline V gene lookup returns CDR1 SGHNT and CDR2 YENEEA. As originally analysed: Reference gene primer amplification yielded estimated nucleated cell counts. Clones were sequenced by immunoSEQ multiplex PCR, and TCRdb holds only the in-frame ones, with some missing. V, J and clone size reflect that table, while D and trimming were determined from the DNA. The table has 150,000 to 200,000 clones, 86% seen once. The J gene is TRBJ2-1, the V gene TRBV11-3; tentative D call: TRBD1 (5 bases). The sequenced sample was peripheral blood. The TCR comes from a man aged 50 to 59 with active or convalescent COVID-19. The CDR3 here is CASSLGQGEYNEQFF. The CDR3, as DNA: TGTGCCAGCAGCTTAGGTCAGGGCGAGTACAATGAGCAGTTCTTC.